Following are 29 T cell receptor beta chains from one sample sequenced in a study of CD8 T cells in Susac syndrome. RNA amounts of about 0.5 to 1 ug underwent reverse transcription with random hexamers. TCRdb re-called the immunoSEQ multiplex PCR reads with MiXCR, one entry per CDR3 protein. The data contain 200,000 to 250,000 distinct CDR3 sequences, 94% of them seen just once; the ten biggest clones take up 0.15% to 0.2%. The source material was CD4+ T cells from PBMCs. The receptors originated from a human donor with Susac syndrome.

The chain is built from TRBV12-3 or TRBV12-4 and TRBJ2-3; perhaps TRBD2 as D (5 bases). CDR3 length: 14 amino acids. Trimming left V 3 bases short and J 2 bases short, with 9 bases between. The CDR3 bases are TGTGCCAGCAGTTTCGGCGGGTACACAGATACGCAGTATTTT. This translates into CASSFGGYTDTQYF.

The chain employs TRBV12-3 or TRBV12-4 and TRBJ2-2; weak D call: TRBD1 (5 bases). The ends were cut back, 5 bases at V and 7 bases at J, with 8 bases in the middle. The length of the CDR3 is 12 residues. CDR3 sequence: CASSPQGGELFF. The CDR3 DNA follows: TGTGCCAGCAGTCCTCAGGGCGGGGAGCTGTTTTTT.

This clonotype was detected only once. The V and J genes are TRBV11-2 and TRBJ2-2; 7 bases agree with TRBD1. Per the germline V gene, CDR1 is SGHAT and CDR2 is FQNNGV. This CDR3 contains 19 residues. Trimming at V came to 0 bases and at J to 4 bases, leaving 14 bases not matched to a gene. The CDR3 DNA sequence: TGTGCCAGCAGCTTAGACGCCAGGGGGATCATGTCGAGCACCGGGGAGCTGTTTTTT. This translates into CASSLDARGIMSSTGELFF.

The CDR3 region is CASAGTGGEQYF. In DNA, the CDR3 is TGTGCCTCCGCCGGGACAGGGGGCGAGCAGTACTTC. V is TRBV30 and J is TRBJ2-7, with 11 bases identical to TRBD1. This CDR3 spans 12 amino acids. V lost 7 bases, J lost 6 bases, and 5 bases stayed unmatched. Germline loops: CDR1 GTSNPN, CDR2 SVGIG (reference sequence).

The V call is TRBV4-2, the J call TRBJ1-5; no clear D gene. This CDR3 region has 15 residues. V lost 4 bases to trimming and J lost 4 bases, with 14 bases between them. The V gene's germline CDR1 is LGHNA and CDR2 YNFKEQ. The CDR3 reads CASSPLWSLNQPQHF. The CDR3 DNA follows: TGTGCCAGCAGCCCACTTTGGAGTTTGAATCAGCCCCAGCATTTT.

This sequence joins TRBV20-1 and TRBJ2-1; TRBD2 matches at 8 bases. The V segment lost 5 bases and the J segment 4 bases; nucleotides outside the gene matches: 16. In germline, CDR1 is DFQATT, CDR2 SNEGSKA (reference sequence). The CDR3 consists of 17 residues. In DNA form, the CDR3 reads TGCAGTGCTGCAGCCCTAAAGCGGGGGTTGCTTTACAATGAGCAGTTCTTC. Translation: CSAAALKRGLLYNEQFF.

V usage is TRBV29-1 and J usage is TRBJ1-1; D gene unclear. V lost 8 bases and J 0 bases, leaving 13 bases between the germline ends. This CDR3 spans 13 amino acids. Germline CDR1 is SQVTM and CDR2 is ANQGSEA. The CDR3 is CSLRTTLNTEAFF. The CDR3 DNA reads TGCAGCCTTCGAACAACCCTGAACACTGAAGCTTTCTTT.

The chain links TRBV19 to TRBJ1-5; TRBD1 aligns across 9 bases. This CDR3 has 15 amino acids. The J segment lost 6 bases and the V segment lost 4 bases, leaving 7 bases of the junction unmatched. In germline, CDR1 is LNHDA, CDR2 SQIVND (reference sequence). The chain's CDR3 is CASSTGTGSGQPQHF. The CDR3 DNA reads as TGTGCCAGTAGTACTGGGACAGGGAGCGGTCAGCCCCAGCATTTT.

The rearrangement links TRBV12-3 or TRBV12-4 to TRBJ1-6; D remains ambiguous. CDR3 length equals 14 residues. V lost 6 bases and J 5 bases, leaving 11 bases between the germline ends. As DNA, the CDR3 is TGTGCCAGCAGCCAAGGAGAGAATAATTCACCCCTCCACTTT. Its protein product is CASSQGENNSPLHF.

V and J are TRBV12-3 or TRBV12-4 and TRBJ1-5, with 7 bases matching TRBD1. The CDR3 runs to 12 residues. J lost 7 bases, V lost 5 bases, and 2 bases had no gene match. The CDR3 DNA follows: TGTGCCAGCAGTGCACAGGGGCAGCCCCAGCATTTT. As protein: CASSAQGQPQHF.

In nucleotides, the CDR3 is TGTGCCAGCGCTCTTAGCGGACACACAGATACGCAGTATTTT. Its translation is CASALSGHTDTQYF. The J gene is TRBJ2-3, the V gene TRBV27, with D maybe TRBD2 (6 bases). Germline values: CDR1 MNHEY, CDR2 SMNVEV (reference sequence). The CDR3 length is 14 residues. V lost 8 bases and J 2 bases, leaving 14 bases between the germline ends.

The rearrangement links TRBV29-1 to TRBJ2-2; 9 bases line up with TRBD1. The CDR3 has 15 amino acids. Germline V lookup: CDR1 SQVTM, CDR2 ANQGSEA. The V and J ends lost 5 bases and 2 bases, in that order; junction bases with no gene match: 6. In nucleotides, the CDR3 is TGCAGCGTTATGCCGGGACAGGGAAACACCGGGGAGCTGTTTTTT. Its translation: CSVMPGQGNTGELFF.

A single count supports this clonotype. CDR3: CSASRDRATYEQYF. CDR3 nucleotide sequence: TGCAGTGCTAGCCGGGACAGGGCGACCTACGAGCAGTACTTC. The rearrangement joins TRBV20-1 to TRBJ2-7, with 9 bases matching TRBD1. J was trimmed by 2 bases and V by 3 bases; bases with no gene match: 5. Per germline, CDR1 DFQATT and CDR2 SNEGSKA (reference sequence). The CDR3 spans 14 residues.

The V gene is TRBV7-8, the J gene TRBJ1-1, with D unresolved. V lost 5 bases to trimming and J lost 0 bases, with 13 bases between them. Germline V gives CDR1 SGHVS, CDR2 FQNEAQ. The CDR3 runs to 15 residues. The CDR3, as DNA: TGTGCCAGCAGCAGTGTAGACATATTGAACACTGAAGCTTTCTTT. It is translated as CASSSVDILNTEAFF.

The chain is built from TRBV20-1 and TRBJ1-5; the D gene is possibly TRBD1 (5 bases). The V gene lost 2 bases and the J gene lost 5 bases, with 13 bases spanning the gap. Germline CDR1 is DFQATT and CDR2 is SNEGSKA (reference sequence). The CDR3 has 14 amino acids. CDR3 in DNA: TGCAGTGCTAGACCGCGAATGGGGGATCAGCCCCAGCATTTT. Protein: CSARPRMGDQPQHF.

V usage is TRBV6-2 or TRBV6-3 and J usage is TRBJ1-1; the match to TRBD1 covers 8 bases. CDR1 MNHEY and CDR2 SVGEGT come from the germline V gene. Germline trimming cut 2 bases from V and 7 bases from J; bases unmatched to any gene: 6. This CDR3 region has 14 residues. CDR3 sequence reads: CASSYGTGGGEAFF. The CDR3 DNA follows: TGTGCCAGCAGTTACGGGACAGGAGGGGGTGAAGCTTTCTTT.

CDR3: CSARGGQGNQPQHF. The CDR3 bases are TGCAGTGCTCGAGGGGGACAGGGCAATCAGCCCCAGCATTTT. The rearrangement uses TRBV20-1 and TRBJ1-5, with TRBD1 identical over 8 bases. CDR3 length: 14 amino acids. In germline, CDR1 is DFQATT, CDR2 SNEGSKA (reference sequence). V trimming: 5 bases; J trimming: 2 bases; junction bases outside the gene matches: 5.

The DNA of the CDR3 is TGTGCCAGCAGGGGACGGATCTCTGGAAACACCATATATTTT. It is translated as CASRGRISGNTIYF. This chain links TRBV25-1 with TRBJ1-3, with a possible D match to TRBD1 (5 bases). V was shortened by 6 bases and J by 0 bases, with 9 bases between the two germline ends. The CDR3 is made up of 14 amino acids. The V gene's germline CDR1 is MGHDK and CDR2 SYGVNS.

The gene calls are TRBV6-5 and TRBJ2-7; 9 bases match TRBD1. V lost 4 bases, J lost 13 bases, and 11 bases stayed unmatched. The CDR3 is 13 residues long. Germline-derived CDR1 and CDR2 are MNHEY and SVGAGI. CDR3 sequence: CASSLNRDRVHYF. For the CDR3, the DNA is TGTGCCAGCAGTTTAAACCGGGACAGGGTGCATTACTTC.

The chain employs TRBV6-2 or TRBV6-3 and TRBJ1-2; no definite D call. CDR3 size: 12 residues. Germline V CDR1 and CDR2: MNHEY, SVGEGT. The germline V and J ends were trimmed by 6 bases and 7 bases, with 12 bases remaining between them. Written as DNA, the CDR3 is TGTGCCAGCAGCCAACGGGGAAGTGGCTACACCTTC. It encodes CASSQRGSGYTF.

The DNA for the CDR3 is TGTGCCTGCCGCGGTGACAGGAGACTGAATAATTCACCCCTCCACTTT. This encodes CACRGDRRLNNSPLHF. The chain links TRBV6-6 to TRBJ1-6; D might be TRBD1 (6 bases). V gave up 11 bases and J gave up 5 bases, with 22 bases separating them. Germline CDR1 reads MNHNY; CDR2 reads SVGAGI (reference sequence). The CDR3 has 16 amino acids.

J is TRBJ2-1 and V is TRBV6-1, with a possible D match to TRBD1 (6 bases). The CDR3 is 13 amino acids. From germline, CDR1 is MNHNS and CDR2 SASEGT. With 2 bases removed from V and 7 bases from J, the gap between germline ends came to 9 bases. CDR3 nucleotides: TGTGCCAGCAGTGAAATCAGGGGAAATGAGCAGTTCTTC. As protein: CASSEIRGNEQFF.

The chain joins TRBV5-1 to TRBJ2-7, with D possibly being TRBD1 or TRBD2 (5 bases each). Trimming took 0 bases from V and 3 from J, leaving 16 bases between them. This CDR3 comprises 16 residues. The germline CDR1 and CDR2 sequences are SGHRS and YFSETQ. The CDR3 DNA reads as TGCGCCAGCAGCTTGGCTCCGGGGCAAAACGTCTACGAGCAGTACTTC. It encodes CASSLAPGQNVYEQYF.

This clonotype has only one observation. The CDR3 loop reads CASGWQTMGEQFF. The CDR3 bases are TGTGCCAGCGGCTGGCAGACGATGGGGGAGCAGTTCTTC. J is TRBJ2-1 and V is TRBV27, with D unclear. The germline V gene has CDR1 MNHEY and CDR2 SMNVEV (reference sequence). This CDR3 spans 13 amino acids. V lost 8 bases and J 10 bases, leaving 18 bases between the germline ends.

V and J are TRBV18 and TRBJ1-5; tentatively, D is TRBD1 (6 bases). This CDR3 has 15 residues. Germline V CDR1 and CDR2: KGHSH, LQKENI. Trimming pared 2 bases from V and 6 bases from J, leaving 14 bases between. The CDR3 DNA reads TGTGCCAGCTCACCAACCCGAGGGGGGCCTCAGCCCCAGCATTTT. Protein: CASSPTRGGPQPQHF.

V is TRBV6-5 and J is TRBJ1-1, with 7 bases lining up with TRBD1. In germline, CDR1 is MNHEY, CDR2 SVGAGI. J gave up 7 bases and V 10 bases, and 12 bases lay outside the gene matches. The CDR3 loop spans 13 amino acids. The CDR3 DNA follows: TGTGCCACCCTACGTACAGGGGCTAATGAAGCTTTCTTT. This codes for CATLRTGANEAFF.

J is TRBJ2-1 and V is TRBV5-1, with a weak D call TRBD2 (7 bases). From germline, CDR1 is SGHRS and CDR2 YFSETQ. The CDR3 contains 16 residues. With 7 bases removed from V and 5 bases from J, the gap between germline ends came to 22 bases. The CDR3 reads CASRILPGAGDNEQFF. CDR3 sequence (DNA): TGCGCCAGCCGAATCCTGCCAGGGGCGGGGGACAATGAGCAGTTCTTC.

J is TRBJ2-3 and V is TRBV12-3 or TRBV12-4; D perhaps matches TRBD2 (6 bases). V shed 5 bases and J shed 4 bases, with 16 bases lying between them. The CDR3 runs to 15 residues. This chain's CDR3 is CASSGGTSMPDTQYF. CDR3 in DNA: TGTGCCAGCAGTGGGGGGACTTCTATGCCAGATACGCAGTATTTT.

V gene TRBV6-1 combines with J gene TRBJ2-1; 9 bases map to TRBD1. CDR1 and CDR2 (germline): MNHNS, SASEGT. This CDR3 is 15 amino acids long. Germline trimming cut 3 bases from V and 7 bases from J; bases unmatched to any gene: 7. For the CDR3, the DNA is TGTGCCAGCAGTGATGACAGGGGGGTGGAAAATGAGCAGTTCTTC. Amino acids: CASSDDRGVENEQFF.